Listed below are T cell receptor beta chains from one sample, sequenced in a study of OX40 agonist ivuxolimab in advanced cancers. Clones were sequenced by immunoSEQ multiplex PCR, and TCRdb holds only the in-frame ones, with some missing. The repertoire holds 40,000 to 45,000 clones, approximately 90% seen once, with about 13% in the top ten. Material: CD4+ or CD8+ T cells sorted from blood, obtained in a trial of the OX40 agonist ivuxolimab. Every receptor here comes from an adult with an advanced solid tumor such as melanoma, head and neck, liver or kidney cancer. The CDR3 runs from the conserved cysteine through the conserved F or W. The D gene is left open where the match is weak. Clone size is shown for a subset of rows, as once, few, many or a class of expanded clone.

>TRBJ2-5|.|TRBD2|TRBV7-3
TGTGCCAGCAGCCTCCAGGGACTAGCGGGTAAAGAGACCCAGTACTTC
CASSLQGLAGKETQYF
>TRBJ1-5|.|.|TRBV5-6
TGTGCCAGCAGCTTGGCCTCTCAGGGTGTCAATCAGCCCCAGCATTTT
CASSLASQGVNQPQHF
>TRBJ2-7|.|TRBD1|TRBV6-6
TGTGCCAGCAGTTCTACGGGACAGGTCTCCTACGAGCAGTACTTC
CASSSTGQVSYEQYF
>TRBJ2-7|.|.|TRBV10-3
TGTGCCATCAGTCAGTTCTCAAGCGGGTTCGGATCCTACGAGCAGTACTTC
CAISQFSSGFGSYEQYF
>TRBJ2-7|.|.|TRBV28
TGTGCCAGCAGTTTAGGATCCCTCTACGGCACTCACTACGAGCAGTACTTC
CASSLGSLYGTHYEQYF
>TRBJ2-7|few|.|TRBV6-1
TGTGCCAGCCGAAAGGACTCCTACGAGCAGTACTTC
CASRKDSYEQYF
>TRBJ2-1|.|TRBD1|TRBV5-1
TGCGCCAGCAGCTCAACAGGGGGCTCCTACAATGAGCAGTTCTTC
CASSSTGGSYNEQFF
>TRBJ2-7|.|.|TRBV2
TGTGCCAGCAGTGAAGACAGGTTGGTCTCCTACGAGCAGTACTTC
CASSEDRLVSYEQYF
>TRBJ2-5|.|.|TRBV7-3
TGTGCCAGCAGCTTAACGCCCAGCCGAGAGACCCAGTACTTC
CASSLTPSRETQYF
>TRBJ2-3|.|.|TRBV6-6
TGTGCCAGCAGCGTCCTAGGGGCAGATACGCAGTATTTT
CASSVLGADTQYF
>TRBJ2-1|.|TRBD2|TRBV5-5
TGTGCCAGCAGCTTGTTCCTAGCGGGGTACAATGAGCAGTTCTTC
CASSLFLAGYNEQFF
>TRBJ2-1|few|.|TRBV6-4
TGTGCCAGCAGTGACCGGGCCTACAATGAGCAGTTCTTC
CASSDRAYNEQFF
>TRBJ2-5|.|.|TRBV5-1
TGCGCCAGCAGCTTGAGTTCCCCCTCGAGAGAGACCCAGTACTTC
CASSLSSPSRETQYF
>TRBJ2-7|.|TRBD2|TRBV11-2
TGTGCCAGCAGCCCCCGGGTTAGCGGGAGGGTTACCTACGAGCAGTACTTC
CASSPRVSGRVTYEQYF
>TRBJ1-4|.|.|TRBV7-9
TGTGCCAGCAGCACCCCGGGAGGCGGCGAAAAACTGTTTTTT
CASSTPGGGEKLFF
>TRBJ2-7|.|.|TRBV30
TGTGCCTGGAGGACAGCCGGTGATTCCTACGAGCAGTACTTC
CAWRTAGDSYEQYF